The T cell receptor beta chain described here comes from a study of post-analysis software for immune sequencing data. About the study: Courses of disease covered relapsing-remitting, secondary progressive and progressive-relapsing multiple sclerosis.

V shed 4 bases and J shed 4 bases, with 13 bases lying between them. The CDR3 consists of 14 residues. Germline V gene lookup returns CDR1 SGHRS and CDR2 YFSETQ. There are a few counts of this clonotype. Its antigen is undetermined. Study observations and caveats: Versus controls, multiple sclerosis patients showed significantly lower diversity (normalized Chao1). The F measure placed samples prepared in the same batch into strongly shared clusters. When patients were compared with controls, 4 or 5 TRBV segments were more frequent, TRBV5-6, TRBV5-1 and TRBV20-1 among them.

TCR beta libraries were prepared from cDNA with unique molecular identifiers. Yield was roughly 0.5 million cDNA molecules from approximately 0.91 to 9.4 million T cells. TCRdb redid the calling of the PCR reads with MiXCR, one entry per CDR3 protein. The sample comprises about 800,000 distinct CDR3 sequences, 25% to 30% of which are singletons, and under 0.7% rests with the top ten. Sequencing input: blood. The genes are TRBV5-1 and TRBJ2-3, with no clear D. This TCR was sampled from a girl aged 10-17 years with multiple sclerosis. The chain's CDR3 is CASSPERRSDTQYF. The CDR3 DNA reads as TGCGCCAGCAGCCCCGAAAGGAGATCAGATACGCAGTATTTT.